This entry lists 13 T cell receptor beta chains sequenced from one sample in a study of cytomegalovirus exposure and HLA in healthy donors. PCR involved 60 Vbeta and 13 Jbeta primers. The method was immunoSEQ multiplex PCR; TCRdb's version includes in-frame clones alone and lacks a portion of them. The table records roughly 260,000 clones, about 83% of them present only once. Material for sequencing was PBMCs. All receptors come from a woman aged 40 to 50 in good health and CMV-seropositive.

The genes are TRBV7-9 and TRBJ1-1, with 8 bases matching TRBD1. CDR1 is SEHNR, CDR2 FQNEAQ, per germline (reference sequence). The CDR3 totals 16 residues. Germline trimming cut 8 bases from V and 4 bases from J; bases unmatched to any gene: 15. The CDR3 DNA reads TGTGCCAGCGGGGAGCTCACCGGGACAGGAGGCACTGAAGCTTTCTTT. Translating gives CASGELTGTGGTEAFF.

This clone came up once. This sequence joins TRBV6-1 and TRBJ2-2, with 12 bases matching TRBD2. Germline lookup yields CDR1 MNHNS and CDR2 SASEGT. CDR3 length: 17 amino acids. The V and J ends lost 0 bases and 10 bases, in that order; junction bases with no gene match: 9. CDR3 nucleotide sequence: TGTGCCAGCAGTGAAGCACCTAGCGGGAGGGGAGGGGAGGAGCTGTTTTTT. Protein sequence: CASSEAPSGRGGEELFF.

The genes are TRBV5-1 and TRBJ2-1; D not certain. This CDR3 has 15 residues. Germline V gene data show CDR1 as SGHRS and CDR2 as YFSETQ. V was clipped by 2 bases and J by 0 bases, with 9 bases between them. The CDR3 DNA follows: TGCGCCAGCAGCTTCCCGTCCGGCTCCTACAATGAGCAGTTCTTC. Translating gives CASSFPSGSYNEQFF.

The chain uses TRBV19 and TRBJ1-4; D unresolved. The V end was cut by 3 bases, the J end by 8 bases, with 13 bases between. The germline V gene encodes CDR1 LNHDA and CDR2 SQIVND (reference sequence). The CDR3 runs 14 residues. Written as DNA, the CDR3 is TGTGCCAGTAGTATCTGGGCTGAACCAGAAAAACTGTTTTTT. Its protein is CASSIWAEPEKLFF.

The V call is TRBV9, the J call TRBJ1-1; TRBD1 is a possible D gene (5 bases). The V gene lost 0 bases and the J gene lost 1 base, with 7 bases spanning the gap. Germline values: CDR1 SGDLS, CDR2 YYNGEE. The CDR3 totals 14 residues. CDR3 in amino acids: CASSVGDRNTEAFF. In DNA form, the CDR3 reads TGTGCCAGCAGCGTAGGAGACAGGAACACTGAAGCTTTCTTT.

This clone was found a few times. The chain is built from TRBV18 and TRBJ1-5, with D tentatively TRBD1 (6 bases). The CDR3 has 14 residues. V was trimmed by 4 bases and J by 3 bases, leaving 10 bases between them. From germline, CDR1 is KGHSH and CDR2 LQKENI. The CDR3 spells CASSRGQLNQPQHF. Written as DNA, the CDR3 is TGTGCCAGCTCACGAGGACAGCTCAATCAGCCCCAGCATTTT. The whole variable domain, filled in from reference TRBV18 and TRBJ1-5, reads NAGVMQNPRHLVRRRGQEARLRCSPMKGHSHVYWYRQLPEEGLKFMVYLQKENIIDESGMPKERFSAEFPKEGPSILRIQQVVRGDSAAYFCASSRGQLNQPQHFGDGTRLSIL.

The chain carries TRBV6-5 and TRBJ2-1; 11 bases align to TRBD2. With 4 bases clipped from V and 7 bases from J, the junction kept 9 bases outside the gene matches. Germline V gene sequence: CDR1 MNHEY, CDR2 SVGAGI. CDR3 length equals 16 residues. The CDR3 DNA is TGTGCCAGCAGTTGGGCGACTAGCGGGACTCTGAATGAGCAGTTCTTC. It is translated as CASSWATSGTLNEQFF.

The gene calls are TRBV7-6 and TRBJ2-5; 9 nucleotides align to TRBD2. V trimming: 1 base; J trimming: 4 bases; junction bases outside the gene matches: 4. The CDR3 has 15 residues. CDR1 SGHVS and CDR2 FNYEAQ come from the germline V gene. In DNA, the CDR3 is TGTGCCAGCAGCTTAGGGTTAGCGGGGGTAGAGACCCAGTACTTC. Its translation: CASSLGLAGVETQYF.

The rearrangement uses TRBV28 and TRBJ2-3; TRBD2 aligns across 7 bases. The CDR3 runs 15 residues. Germline V gene sequence: CDR1 MDHEN, CDR2 SYDVKM. V shed 2 bases and J 3 bases; nucleotides not matched to a gene: 5. CDR3 amino acids: CASSLSGIGTDTQYF. DNA of the CDR3: TGTGCCAGCAGTTTAAGCGGGATAGGGACAGATACGCAGTATTTT. The whole variable domain, filled in from reference TRBV28 and TRBJ2-3, reads DVKVTQSSRYLVKRTGEKVFLECVQDMDHENMFWYRQDPGLGLRLIYFSYDVKMKEKGDIPEGYSVSREKKERFSLILESASTNQTSMYLCASSLSGIGTDTQYFGPGTRLTVL.

The rearrangement joins TRBV7-2 to TRBJ2-2, with no clear D. CDR1 SGHTA and CDR2 FQGNSA come from the germline V gene. V lost 1 base, J lost 5 bases, and 8 bases lay in between. This CDR3 has 14 amino acids. CDR3 in amino acids: CASSLEARTGELFF. In DNA form, the CDR3 reads TGTGCCAGCAGCTTAGAAGCCAGGACCGGGGAGCTGTTTTTT.

The rearrangement links TRBV2 to TRBJ2-5; possibly TRBD2 for D (6 bases). Germline V gives CDR1 SNHLY, CDR2 FYNNEI. Between the trimmed V and J ends, which lost 7 bases and 5 bases, there was a span of 20 bases. This CDR3 is 15 amino acids long. Here the CDR3 reads CASTLTEGSGETQYF. The CDR3 DNA is TGTGCCAGCACCCTAACGGAGGGCTCCGGGGAGACCCAGTACTTC.

The chain has TRBV2 and TRBJ1-6; 7 nucleotides agree with TRBD1. CDR1 is SNHLY, CDR2 FYNNEI, per germline. The junction had 7 bases not matched to a gene; V was cut back by 10 bases and J by 1 base. The CDR3 contains 15 residues. CDR3 nucleotide sequence: TGTGCCATCATTCCAGGGGGATCCTATAATTCACCCCTCCACTTT. This gives the protein CAIIPGGSYNSPLHF.

This chain connects TRBV7-3 to TRBJ1-1, with D unclear. Germline V gene sequence: CDR1 SGHTA, CDR2 FQGTGA. V was clipped by 4 bases and J by 6 bases, with 15 bases between them. The CDR3 is 14 amino acids. CDR3 region: CASSSTIREPEAFF. As DNA, the CDR3 is TGTGCCAGCAGCTCCACAATCCGGGAGCCTGAAGCTTTCTTT. Full variable domain (remainder filled in from reference TRBV7-3 and TRBJ1-1): GAGVSQTPSNKVTEKGKYVELRCDPISGHTALYWYRQSLGQGPEFLIYFQGTGAADDSGLPNDRFFAVRPEGSVSTLKIQRTERGDSAVYLCASSSTIREPEAFFGQGTRLTVV.